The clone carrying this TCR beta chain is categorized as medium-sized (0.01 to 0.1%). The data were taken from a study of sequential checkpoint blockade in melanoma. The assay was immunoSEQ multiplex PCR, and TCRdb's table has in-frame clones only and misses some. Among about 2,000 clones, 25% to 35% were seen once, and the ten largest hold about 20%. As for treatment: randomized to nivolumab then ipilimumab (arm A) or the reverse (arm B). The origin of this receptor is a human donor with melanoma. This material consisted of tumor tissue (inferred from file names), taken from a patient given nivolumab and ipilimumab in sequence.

The CDR3 nucleotides read TGCGCCAGCAGCTCCAGACAGGGATCCTACGAGCAGTACTTC. Translation gives CASSSRQGSYEQYF. The chain is built from TRBV5-1 and TRBJ2-7; 7 positions agree with TRBD1. The CDR3 runs to 14 residues. The ends lost 3 bases at V and 1 base at J; junction bases unmatched: 4. Germline CDR1 reads SGHRS; CDR2 reads YFSETQ.